This TCR beta chain was sequenced in a study of blood T cell repertoires in COVID-19. Under the authors' procedure: Amplification of reference gene primers was used by the study to estimate nucleated cell counts. Assay used: immunoSEQ multiplex PCR; TCRdb lists only in-frame clones, some missing. V and J calls and clone size are as listed in that table; D and trimming were resolved from the DNA. This sample yields approximately 190,000 clones, of which about 80% are seen a single time; approximately 6.9% belongs to the top ten. The germline gives CDR1 LNHDA, CDR2 SQIVND (reference sequence). V was pared by 5 bases and J by 5 bases, with 5 bases of the junction left unmatched. The CDR3 contains 15 residues.

Sequencing used peripheral blood. The clonotype originates from a human donor with acute or convalescent COVID-19. The donor label of this sample is uncertain. The chain uses TRBV19 and TRBJ2-1; TRBD2 aligns across 11 bases. CDR3 nucleotide sequence: TGTGCCAGTAGTCCACTAGCGGGAGTAGACAATGAGCAGTTCTTC. Amino acids: CASSPLAGVDNEQFF.